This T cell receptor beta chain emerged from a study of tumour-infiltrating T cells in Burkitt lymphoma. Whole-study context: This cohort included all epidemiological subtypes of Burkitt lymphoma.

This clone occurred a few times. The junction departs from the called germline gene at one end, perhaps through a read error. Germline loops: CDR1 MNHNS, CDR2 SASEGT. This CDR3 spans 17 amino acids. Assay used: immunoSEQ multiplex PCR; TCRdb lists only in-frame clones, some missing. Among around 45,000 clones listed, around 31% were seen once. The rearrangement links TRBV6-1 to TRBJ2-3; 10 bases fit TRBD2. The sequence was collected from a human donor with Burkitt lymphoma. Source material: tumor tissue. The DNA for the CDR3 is TGTGCCAGCAGTCAAGCGGGGGGGCCCAGGATTCCAGATACGCAGTATTTT. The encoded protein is CASSQAGGPRIPDTQYF.